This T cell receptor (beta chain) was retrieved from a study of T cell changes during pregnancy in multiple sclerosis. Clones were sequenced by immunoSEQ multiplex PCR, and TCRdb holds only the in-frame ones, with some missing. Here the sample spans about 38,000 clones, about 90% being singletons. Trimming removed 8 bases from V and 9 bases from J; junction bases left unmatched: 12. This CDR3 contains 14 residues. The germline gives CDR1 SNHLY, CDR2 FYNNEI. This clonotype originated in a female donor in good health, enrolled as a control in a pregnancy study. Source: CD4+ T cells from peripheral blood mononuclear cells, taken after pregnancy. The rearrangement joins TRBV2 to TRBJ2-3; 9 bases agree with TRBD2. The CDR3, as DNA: TGTGCCAGCCATTCTGGGCGGGGGGGCCTGACGCAGTATTTT. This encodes CASHSGRGGLTQYF.